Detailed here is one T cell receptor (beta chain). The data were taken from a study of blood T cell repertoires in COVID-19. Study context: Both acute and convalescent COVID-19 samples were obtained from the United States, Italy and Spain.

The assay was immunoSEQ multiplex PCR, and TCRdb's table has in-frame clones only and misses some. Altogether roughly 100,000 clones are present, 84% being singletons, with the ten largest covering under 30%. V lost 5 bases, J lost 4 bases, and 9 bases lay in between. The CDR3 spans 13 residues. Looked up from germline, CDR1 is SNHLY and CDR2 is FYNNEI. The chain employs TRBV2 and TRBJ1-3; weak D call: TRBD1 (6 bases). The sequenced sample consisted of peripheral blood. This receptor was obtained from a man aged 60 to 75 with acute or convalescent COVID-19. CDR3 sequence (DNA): TGTGCCAGCAGTCTTGGACAGGGAAACACCATATATTTT. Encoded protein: CASSLGQGNTIYF.